The 31 T cell receptor beta chains below come from one sample, sequenced in a study of tissue T cells after allogeneic stem cell transplantation (dated by TCRdb to about 2022). The library was prepared using the immunoSEQ multiplex PCR assay. The table comes from immuneACCESS by way of TCRdb, which keeps in-frame sequences with V and J called. Part of the clones is missing from these tables; in studies checked, under half for an unresolved V gene and the rest for unknown reasons. The sample data list more than 45,000 clones, and less than 75% of these were observed just once. Roughly 0.7% of the sample goes to the ten largest clones. Input material: sorted cells pooled from one or two spleens. The receptors here all came from a pool of C57BL/6 mice in good health.

For this clone: Gene names are the mouse ones. The read ends 1 residue early relative to the CDR3; the germline J gene fills the gap. This chain uses TRBV31 with TRBJ2-7; 7 bases are shared with TRBD2. J gave up 0 bases and V 1 base, and 9 bases lay outside the gene matches. The V gene's germline CDR1 is GKSSPN and CDR2 SITVG. CDR3 size: 16 residues. The part of the CDR3 DNA that was read is TGTGCCTGGAGTCCCCCGCTGGGGGTTAGCTCCTATGAACAGTAC. It yields the protein CAWSPPLGVSSYEQY. The whole CDR3 region reads CAWSPPLGVSSYEQYF.

A single count supports this clone. Any gene name here is a mouse gene name. The read stops 1 residue short of the end of the CDR3; the missing end is completed from the germline J gene. The rearrangement links TRBV1 to TRBJ1-2; possibly TRBD1 for D (6 bases). This CDR3 region has 15 residues. V was trimmed by 0 bases and J by 2 bases, leaving 10 bases between them. Germline V gives CDR1 NSQYPW, CDR2 LRSPGD (reference sequence). CDR3 bases read: TGCACCTGCAGTGCAGATACAGGGCGGAACTCCGACTACACC. It translates to CTCSADTGRNSDYT. The whole CDR3 sequence reads CTCSADTGRNSDYTF.

As regards this clone: Mouse names are used for the genes. The part of the CDR3 DNA that was read is TGTGCCAGCTCGGCCGGGACAGGGGGCGCGGGTAATTCGCCCCTCTAC. It encodes CASSAGTGGAGNSPLY. The entire CDR3 protein reads CASSAGTGGAGNSPLYF. The chain employs TRBV12-2 and TRBJ1-6; 12 positions match TRBD1. The read gets to within 1 residue of the CDR3 end, and the germline J gene fills in the rest. TRBJ1-6 is given ORF status, its function remaining uncertain. V dropped 4 bases and J dropped 6; count of bases not matched to a gene: 9. In germline, CDR1 is SGHLS, CDR2 HYDKME. The CDR3 runs 17 residues.

This clone was counted once. Gene names and germline match the mouse. Read sequence stops 1 residue before the CDR3 end, and the germline J gene provides the missing end. V gene TRBV31 combines with J gene TRBJ1-2; perhaps TRBD1 as D (6 bases). The CDR3 covers 14 residues. Per the germline V gene, CDR1 is GKSSPN and CDR2 is SITVG. V was pared by 0 bases and J by 4 bases, with 12 bases between. Partial CDR3 DNA: TGTGCCTGGAGTCTATTGGGGGCAAGCTCCGACTACACC. It encodes CAWSLLGASSDYT. The full CDR3 sequence reads CAWSLLGASSDYTF.

To note about this clone: Gene names and germline match the mouse. The CDR3 extends 1 residue past the end of the read, so its final part is completed from the germline J gene. The chain recombines TRBV3 with TRBJ2-7, with D perhaps matching TRBD2 (7 bases). Germline lookup yields CDR1 SNHLY and CDR2 FYNGKV (reference sequence). Trimming removed 1 base at V and 1 base at J, with 8 bases between. The CDR3 consists of 14 residues. Incomplete CDR3 DNA: TGTGCCAGCAGCTTAGAGGGGGGGTCCTATGAACAGTAC. Encoded protein: CASSLEGGSYEQY. The full CDR3 is CASSLEGGSYEQYF.

Regarding this clone: The gene symbols are mouse symbols. The CDR3 extends 1 residue past the end of the read, so its final part is completed from the germline J gene. This chain connects TRBV12-1 to TRBJ1-6, with 9 bases identical to TRBD1. TRBJ1-6 is reported as an ORF; its role is uncertain. Germline V gene data show CDR1 as SGHSN and CDR2 as HYEKVE. The CDR3 has 15 amino acids. The V and J ends lost 0 bases and 6 bases, in that order; junction bases with no gene match: 2. The CDR3 bases that were read are TGTGCCAGCTCTCTCACAGGGGGCAGTAATTCGCCCCTCTAC. This sequence encodes CASSLTGGSNSPLY. The whole CDR3 protein is CASSLTGGSNSPLYF.

As regards this clone: Gene names are the mouse ones. The CDR3 DNA, read in part, is TGTGCCTGGAGTCATGACTGGGGGAACTATGCTGAGCAGTTC. This gives the protein CAWSHDWGNYAEQF. In full, the CDR3 is CAWSHDWGNYAEQFF. V usage is TRBV31 and J usage is TRBJ2-1; TRBD2 matches at 9 bases. The read falls 1 residue short of the CDR3 end, and the missing part is taken from the germline J gene. Germline CDR1 reads GKSSPN; CDR2 reads SITVG. The CDR3 totals 15 residues. V dropped 1 base and J dropped 1; count of bases not matched to a gene: 2.

This clone has only a few counts. Mouse gene names and germline throughout. The CDR3 goes on 1 residue after the read ends, and that part is filled in from the germline J gene. The V and J genes are TRBV13-2 and TRBJ2-7; 10 nucleotides match TRBD2. Trimming at V came to 5 bases and at J to 6 bases, leaving 5 bases not matched to a gene. CDR1 and CDR2 (germline): NNHNN, SYGAGS (reference sequence). The CDR3 length is 13 residues. The sequenced part of the CDR3 DNA is TGTGCCAGCGGCCTGACTGGGGGGAGTGAACAGTAC. It codes for CASGLTGGSEQY. The entire CDR3 is CASGLTGGSEQYF.

This clone was found a few times. Germline and genes: mouse. The read terminates 1 residue before the CDR3 end, so the remaining end is supplied by the germline J gene. The sample has other DNA sequences that encode this CDR3 too. The J gene is TRBJ2-3, the V gene TRBV19; TRBD2 matches at 7 bases. The CDR3 has 15 residues. Germline CDR1 and CDR2: FNHDT and SITEND (reference sequence). Unmatched junction bases numbered 1, after V lost 0 bases and J lost 0 bases. Incomplete CDR3 DNA: TGTGCCAGCAGTATAGGGGGGGGGAGTGCAGAAACGCTGTAT. Encoded protein: CASSIGGGSAETLY. The complete CDR3 protein is CASSIGGGSAETLYF.

As concerns this clone: Mouse germline and gene names are used. Read sequence stops 1 residue before the CDR3 end, and the germline J gene provides the missing end. The chain employs TRBV12-2 and TRBJ2-4; no firm D call. Trimming removed 4 bases at V and 0 bases at J, with 4 bases between. CDR1 and CDR2 (germline): SGHLS, HYDKME. The CDR3 contains 12 residues. The CDR3 spells CASSPSQNTLYF. The CDR3 DNA, read in part, is TGTGCCAGCTCGCCTAGTCAAAACACCTTGTAC.

Remarks on this clone: Genes and germline come from the mouse. The read ends 1 residue early relative to the CDR3; the germline J gene fills the gap. The rearrangement joins TRBV13-3 to TRBJ1-1; no clear D gene. Looked up from germline, CDR1 is NNHDY and CDR2 is SYVADS. With 3 bases removed from V and 3 bases from J, the gap between germline ends came to 3 bases. CDR3 length equals 11 residues. CDR3 DNA (partial): TGTGCCAGCAGTGGAGACACAGAAGTCTTC. Translation gives CASSGDTEVF. The CDR3 as a whole reads CASSGDTEVFF.

Note on this clone: Genes here carry mouse names. The read terminates 1 residue before the CDR3 end, so the remaining end is supplied by the germline J gene. This sequence joins TRBV13-2 and TRBJ1-4; D is undetermined. CDR3 length: 13 residues. The germline CDR1 and CDR2 sequences are NNHNN and SYGAGS (reference sequence). V was pared by 5 bases and J by 3 bases, with 8 bases between. The chain's CDR3 is CASGAGANERLFF. Partial CDR3 DNA: TGTGCCAGCGGCGCCGGGGCCAACGAAAGATTATTT.

As for this clone: Genes and germline come from the mouse. Read coverage stops 1 residue before the CDR3 terminus; the germline J gene supplies the remainder. The chain has TRBV31 and TRBJ2-1; TRBD2 matches 8 bases. The germline V gene has CDR1 GKSSPN and CDR2 SITVG. The V and J ends lost 4 bases and 1 base, in that order; junction bases with no gene match: 6. The CDR3 sequence is 15 residues long. CDR3 sequence: CAWKGWGGNYAEQFF. Incomplete CDR3 DNA: TGTGCCTGGAAGGGTTGGGGGGGGAACTATGCTGAGCAGTTC.

This clone was observed a handful of times. Gene labels here are mouse ones. Coverage ceases 1 residue before the CDR3 finishes, and the germline J gene fills in the end. The V and J genes are TRBV23 and TRBJ1-2; TRBD1 is the table's D call, not checked against the DNA. Germline CDR1 and CDR2: KGHTA and FQNQQP. The CDR3 loop spans 15 amino acids. Incomplete CDR3 DNA: TGCTCCAGCAGTCAAGGGGGACAGGGATTCTCCGACTACACC. Translating it yields CSSSQGGQGFSDYT. The complete CDR3 protein is CSSSQGGQGFSDYTF. Using reference TRBV23 and TRBJ1-2 for the parts outside the CDR3, the full variable domain is DAAVTQKPRYLIKMKGQEAEMKCIPEKGHTAVFWYQQKQSKELKFLIYFQNQQPLDQIDMVKERFSAVCPSSSLCSLGIRTCEAEDSALYLCSSSQGGQGFSDYTFGSGTRLLVI.

For this clone: Genes and germline are mouse. The read comes to an end 1 residue before the CDR3 does, leaving the germline J gene to fill in the end. V and J are TRBV13-2 and TRBJ2-2, with D hard to call. The CDR3 has 13 amino acids. Trimming pared 5 bases from V and 0 bases from J, leaving 5 bases between. CDR1 is NNHNN and CDR2 is SYGAGS in the germline V gene (reference sequence). CDR3 loop: CASGQPNTGQLYF. The CDR3 bases that were read are TGTGCCAGCGGACAGCCAAACACCGGGCAGCTCTAC.

With regard to this clone: Genes and germline come from the mouse. The sequenced fragment ends 1 residue before the CDR3 boundary, so the rest is inferred from the germline J gene. V is TRBV19 and J is TRBJ1-3; maybe TRBD1 (5 bases). The CDR3 is 14 amino acids. Germline-derived CDR1 and CDR2 are FNHDT and SITEND (reference sequence). V lost 0 bases and J lost 3, with 7 bases in between. CDR3: CASSIGGDGNTLYF. The part of the CDR3 DNA that was read is TGTGCCAGCAGTATAGGGGGGGATGGAAATACGCTCTAT. The variable domain in full, completed from reference TRBV19 and TRBJ1-3, reads GGIITQTPKFLIGQEGQKLTLKCQQNFNHDTMYWYRQDSGKGLRLIYYSITENDLQKGDLSEGYDASREKKSSFSLTVTSAQKNEMAVFLCASSIGGDGNTLYFGEGSRLIVV.

In the case of this clone: The genes are named according to mouse. The read ends 1 residue early relative to the CDR3; the germline J gene fills the gap. V is TRBV19 and J is TRBJ2-4; 10 bases are shared with TRBD2. Germline V gene sequence: CDR1 FNHDT, CDR2 SITEND (reference sequence). Trimming cost V 4 bases and J 2 bases; bases outside gene matches: 4. The CDR3 extends over 15 amino acids. The CDR3 region is CASSLGGRDQNTLYF. Incomplete CDR3 DNA: TGTGCCAGCAGTCTGGGGGGGCGCGATCAAAACACCTTGTAC.

Of note for this clone: The genes are named according to mouse. The read terminates 1 residue ahead of where the CDR3 ends, so the germline J gene completes it. The chain joins TRBV15 to TRBJ2-2; the match to TRBD1 covers 7 bases. J gave up 2 bases and V 5 bases, and 2 bases lay outside the gene matches. The germline V gene encodes CDR1 SGHND and CDR2 FRSKSL. The CDR3 consists of 14 residues. The CDR3 DNA, read in part, is TGTGCCAGCAGTCCACAGGGGAACACCGGGCAGCTCTAC. It codes for CASSPQGNTGQLY. The entire CDR3 protein is CASSPQGNTGQLYF.

In regard to this clone: The gene symbols are mouse symbols. The read ends 1 residue shy of where the CDR3 ends; the end is completed using the germline J gene. The chain has TRBV3 and TRBJ2-5; the match to TRBD1 covers 9 bases. This CDR3 is built from 15 residues. Germline V lookup: CDR1 SNHLY, CDR2 FYNGKV (reference sequence). The trim removed 1 base at V and 6 bases at J, leaving 5 bases unmatched. The CDR3 region is CASSLVHRGQDTQYF. Incomplete CDR3 DNA: TGTGCCAGCAGCTTAGTACACAGGGGGCAGGACACCCAGTAC.

About this clone itself: The gene symbols are mouse symbols. The CDR3 is cut off 1 residue early in the read; its end comes from the germline J gene. The chain couples TRBV3 to TRBJ2-4; D may be TRBD1 or TRBD2 (5 bases each). The ends were cut back, 1 base at V and 1 base at J, with 9 bases in the middle. Germline V gene data show CDR1 as SNHLY and CDR2 as FYNGKV (reference sequence). The length of the CDR3 is 15 residues. The chain's CDR3 is CASSLVGAGQNTLYF. CDR3 DNA (partial): TGTGCCAGCAGCTTAGTTGGGGCGGGTCAAAACACCTTGTAC. Variable domain in full (rest from reference TRBV3 and TRBJ2-4): GPKVLQIPSHQIIDMGQMVTLNCDPVSNHLYFYWYKQILGQQMEFLVNFYNGKVMEKSKLFKDQFSVERPDGSYFTLKIQPTALEDSAVYFCASSLVGAGQNTLYFGAGTRLSVL.

This clone was picked up a small number of times. Genes and germline are mouse. The part of the CDR3 DNA that was read is TGTGCCAGCAGCCAAGAGGAAGCTGGGGGGTTTGAACAGTAC. This encodes CASSQEEAGGFEQY. The entire CDR3 protein reads CASSQEEAGGFEQYF. J is TRBJ2-7 and V is TRBV2; 8 positions agree with TRBD2. The read ends 1 residue before the CDR3 terminus; that terminus is restored from the germline J gene. Germline assignment: CDR1 LGHNA and CDR2 YSYQKL. This CDR3 has 15 residues. Trimming at V came to 0 bases and at J to 6 bases, leaving 7 bases not matched to a gene.

Note on this clone: The germline and genes are mouse ones. Read sequence stops 1 residue before the CDR3 end, and the germline J gene provides the missing end. This chain uses TRBV24 with TRBJ2-7, with D possibly being TRBD2 (6 bases). The CDR3 consists of 12 residues. Germline CDR1 KGHTA, CDR2 FRNEEI. Trimming removed 9 bases from V and 4 bases from J, with 13 bases in between. Here the CDR3 reads CAREAGGYEQYF. The CDR3 DNA, read in part, is TGTGCCAGGGAGGCCGGGGGGTATGAACAGTAC.

In the case of this clone: The gene names given are mouse names. The sequence runs out 1 residue before the end of the CDR3; the remainder is reconstructed from the germline J gene. This chain connects TRBV13-2 to TRBJ1-6; D gene unclear. TRBJ1-6 is an ORF; its function is uncertain. The germline CDR1 and CDR2 sequences are NNHNN and SYGAGS (reference sequence). This CDR3 contains 12 residues. The V end was cut by 5 bases, the J end by 5 bases, with 5 bases between. The covered CDR3 bases are TGTGCCAGCGGCCCTAATAATTCGCCCCTCTAC. Its translation is CASGPNNSPLY. The complete CDR3 reads CASGPNNSPLYF.

Comment on this clone: Gene names and germline refer to mouse. The read gets to within 1 residue of the CDR3 end, and the germline J gene fills in the rest. The chain links TRBV2 to TRBJ2-3, with D uncertain. CDR3 length equals 15 residues. Germline CDR1 LGHNA, CDR2 YSYQKL. With 1 base removed from V and 0 bases from J, the gap between germline ends came to 8 bases. The DNA read from the CDR3 is TGTGCCAGCAGCCAAGGTGGGCCTAGTGCAGAAACGCTGTAT. This encodes CASSQGGPSAETLY. The whole CDR3 sequence is CASSQGGPSAETLYF.

As regards this clone: Germline and genes: mouse. CDR3 DNA (partial): TGTGCCAGCAGCCGGGACGTAAACTCCGACTACACC. Its protein is CASSRDVNSDYT. The entire CDR3 is CASSRDVNSDYTF. The chain is built from TRBV26 and TRBJ1-2, with D perhaps TRBD1 (5 bases). The CDR3 end is not reached by the read, which stops 1 residue before it; the germline J gene fills it in. V lost 6 bases and J lost 1, with 9 bases in between. The germline CDR1 and CDR2 sequences are KGHPV and FQNQEV (reference sequence). The CDR3 sequence is 13 residues long.

This clone was observed a few times. Germline and genes here are mouse. The CDR3 goes on 1 residue after the read ends, and that part is filled in from the germline J gene. The V gene is TRBV19, the J gene TRBJ2-7, with D hard to call. This CDR3 is 12 amino acids long. Trimming left V 2 bases short and J 4 bases short, with 7 bases between. The germline V gene has CDR1 FNHDT and CDR2 SITEND (reference sequence). The covered CDR3 bases are TGTGCCAGCAGTATGAACAGTTATGAACAGTAC. It encodes CASSMNSYEQY. The whole CDR3 reads CASSMNSYEQYF.

This clone is a singleton in its sample. Germline and genes here are mouse. Read coverage stops 1 residue before the CDR3 terminus; the germline J gene supplies the remainder. The J gene is TRBJ2-5, the V gene TRBV13-2, with D maybe TRBD2 (5 bases). Germline-derived CDR1 and CDR2 are NNHNN and SYGAGS (reference sequence). With 0 bases removed from V and 2 bases from J, the gap between germline ends came to 7 bases. The CDR3 is made up of 14 amino acids. CDR3 DNA, as far as it was read: TGTGCCAGCGGTGATGCCCTGGGCCAAGACACCCAGTAC. Protein sequence: CASGDALGQDTQY. The whole CDR3 sequence is CASGDALGQDTQYF.

In the case of this clone: Gene names are the mouse ones. The read terminates 1 residue ahead of where the CDR3 ends, so the germline J gene completes it. This rearrangement joins TRBV12-1 to TRBJ2-1, with a weak D call TRBD1 (6 bases). The germline gives CDR1 SGHSN, CDR2 HYEKVE. V lost 0 bases to trimming and J lost 0 bases, with 8 bases between them. The CDR3 length is 15 residues. This chain's CDR3 is CASSLEGHNYAEQFF. The part of the CDR3 DNA that was read is TGTGCCAGCTCTCTCGAGGGACATAACTATGCTGAGCAGTTC.

This clone showed up just a few times. Mouse gene names and germline throughout. Sequencing ends 1 residue short of the CDR3 end; the germline J gene provides the rest. This chain uses TRBV17 with TRBJ2-7; TRBD2 is a possible D gene (6 bases). There are 13 residues in the CDR3. V dropped 0 bases and J dropped 6 bases, with 9 bases sitting between them. Germline loops: CDR1 MNHDT, CDR2 YYDKIL. The CDR3 region is CASSRDRGVEQYF. The covered CDR3 bases are TGTGCTAGCAGTAGAGATCGGGGGGTTGAACAGTAC.

In regard to this clone: The germline and genes are mouse ones. The DNA ends 1 residue before the CDR3 does, and the rest of the CDR3 is filled in from the germline J gene. The chain has TRBV20 and TRBJ1-2, with D unclear. CDR1 GFQATS and CDR2 STVNSAI come from the germline V gene. The CDR3 is made up of 13 amino acids. The V end lost 1 base, the J end lost 1 base, and 7 bases lay between the germline ends. CDR3 bases read: TGTGGTGCTAGGGCTCAGAAAAACTCCGACTACACC. This sequence encodes CGARAQKNSDYT. The entire CDR3 protein reads CGARAQKNSDYTF.

This clone was counted between two and nine times. The genes are named according to mouse. The read halts 1 residue ahead of the CDR3 end, with the missing end drawn from the germline J gene. The V gene is TRBV16, the J gene TRBJ2-1, with 8 bases lining up with TRBD2. The germline V gene encodes CDR1 SGHSA and CDR2 FRNQAP. The CDR3 has 14 residues. Unmatched junction bases numbered 0, after V lost 2 bases and J lost 3 bases. CDR3 DNA, as far as it was read: TGTGCAAGCAGCTTACTGGGGGGCTATGCTGAGCAGTTC. It encodes CASSLLGGYAEQF. The whole CDR3 is CASSLLGGYAEQFF.